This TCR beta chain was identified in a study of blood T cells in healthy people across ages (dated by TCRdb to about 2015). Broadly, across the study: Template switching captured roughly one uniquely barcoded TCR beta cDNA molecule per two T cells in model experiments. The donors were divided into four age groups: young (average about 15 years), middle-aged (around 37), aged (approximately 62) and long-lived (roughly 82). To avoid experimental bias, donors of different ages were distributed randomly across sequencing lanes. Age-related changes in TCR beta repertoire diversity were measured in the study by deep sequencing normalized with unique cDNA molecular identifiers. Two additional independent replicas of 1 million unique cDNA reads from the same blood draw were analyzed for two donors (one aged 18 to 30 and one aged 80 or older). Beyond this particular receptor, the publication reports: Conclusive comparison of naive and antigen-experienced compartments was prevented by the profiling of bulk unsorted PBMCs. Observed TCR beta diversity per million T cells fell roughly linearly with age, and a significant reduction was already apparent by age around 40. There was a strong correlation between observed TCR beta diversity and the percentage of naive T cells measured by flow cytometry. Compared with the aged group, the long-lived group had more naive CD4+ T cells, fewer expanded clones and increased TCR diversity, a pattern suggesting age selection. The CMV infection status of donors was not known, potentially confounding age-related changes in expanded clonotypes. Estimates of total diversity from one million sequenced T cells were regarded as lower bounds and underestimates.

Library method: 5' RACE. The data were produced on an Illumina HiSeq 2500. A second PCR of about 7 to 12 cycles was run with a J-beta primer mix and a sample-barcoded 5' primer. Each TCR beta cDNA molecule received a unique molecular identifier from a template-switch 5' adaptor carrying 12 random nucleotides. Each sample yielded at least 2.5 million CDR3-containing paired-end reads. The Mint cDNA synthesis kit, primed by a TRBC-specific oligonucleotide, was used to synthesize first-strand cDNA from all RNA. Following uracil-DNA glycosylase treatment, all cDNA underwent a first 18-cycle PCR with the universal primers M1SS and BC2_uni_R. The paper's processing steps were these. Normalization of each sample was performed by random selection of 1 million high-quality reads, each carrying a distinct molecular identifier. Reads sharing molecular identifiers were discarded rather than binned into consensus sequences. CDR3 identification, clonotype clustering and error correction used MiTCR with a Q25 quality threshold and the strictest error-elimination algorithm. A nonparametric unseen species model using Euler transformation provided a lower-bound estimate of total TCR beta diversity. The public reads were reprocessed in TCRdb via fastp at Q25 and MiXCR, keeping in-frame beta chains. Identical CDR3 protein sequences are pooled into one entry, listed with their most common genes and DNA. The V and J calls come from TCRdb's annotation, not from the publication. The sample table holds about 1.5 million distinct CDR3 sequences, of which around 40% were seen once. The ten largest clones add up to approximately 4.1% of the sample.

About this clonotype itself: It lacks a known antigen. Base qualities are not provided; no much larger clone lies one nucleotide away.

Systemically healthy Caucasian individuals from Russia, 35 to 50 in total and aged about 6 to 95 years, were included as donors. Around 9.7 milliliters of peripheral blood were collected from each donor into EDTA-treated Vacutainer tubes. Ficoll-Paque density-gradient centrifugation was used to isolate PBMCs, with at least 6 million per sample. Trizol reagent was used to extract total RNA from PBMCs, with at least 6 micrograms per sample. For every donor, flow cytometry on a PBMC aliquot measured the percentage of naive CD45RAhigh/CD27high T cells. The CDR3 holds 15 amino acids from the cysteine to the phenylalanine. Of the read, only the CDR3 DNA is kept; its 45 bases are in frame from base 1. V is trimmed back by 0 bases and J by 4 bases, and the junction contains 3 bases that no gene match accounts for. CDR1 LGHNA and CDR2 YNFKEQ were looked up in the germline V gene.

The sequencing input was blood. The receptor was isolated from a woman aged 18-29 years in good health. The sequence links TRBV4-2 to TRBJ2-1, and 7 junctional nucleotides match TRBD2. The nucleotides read TGTGCCAGCAGCCAAGAGTCTAGCGGATACAATGAGCAGTTCTTC. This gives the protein CASSQESSGYNEQFF.